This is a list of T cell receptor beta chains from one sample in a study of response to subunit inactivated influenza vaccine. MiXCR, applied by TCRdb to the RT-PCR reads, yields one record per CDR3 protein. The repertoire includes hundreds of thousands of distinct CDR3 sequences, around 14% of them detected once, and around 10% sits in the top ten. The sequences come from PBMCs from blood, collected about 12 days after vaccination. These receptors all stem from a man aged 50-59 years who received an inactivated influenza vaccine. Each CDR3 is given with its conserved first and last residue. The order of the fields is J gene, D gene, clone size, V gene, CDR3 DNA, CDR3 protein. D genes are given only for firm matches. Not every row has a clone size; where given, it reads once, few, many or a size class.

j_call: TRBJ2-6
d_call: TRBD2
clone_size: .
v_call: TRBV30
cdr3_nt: TGTGCTTTGGGGGGGGTCGGGGCCAACGTCCTGACTTTC
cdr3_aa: CALGGVGANVLTF

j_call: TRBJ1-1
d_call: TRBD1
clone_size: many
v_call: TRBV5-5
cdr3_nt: TGTGCCAGCAGCTGGGGGACAGTTTCGGGGAACACTGAAGCTTTCTTT
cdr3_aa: CASSWGTVSGNTEAFF

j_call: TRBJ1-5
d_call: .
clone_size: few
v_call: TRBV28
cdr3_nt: TGTGCCAGCAGTTTATTTCCAGGCGGCAATCAGCCCCAGCATTTT
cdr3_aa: CASSLFPGGNQPQHF

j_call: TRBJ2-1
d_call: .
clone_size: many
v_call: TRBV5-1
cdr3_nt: TGCGCCAGCAGTCCCGGGAACCACAATGAGCAGTTCTTC
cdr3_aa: CASSPGNHNEQFF

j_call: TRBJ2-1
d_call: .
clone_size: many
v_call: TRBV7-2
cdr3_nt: TGTGCCAGCAGCAAAGAACCAGGGTACGGGACTCGGAATGAGCAGTTCTTC
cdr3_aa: CASSKEPGYGTRNEQFF

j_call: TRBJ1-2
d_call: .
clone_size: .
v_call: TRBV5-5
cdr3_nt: TGTGCCAGCAGCTTGGATACAGGTACTAACTATGGCTACACCTTC
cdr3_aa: CASSLDTGTNYGYTF

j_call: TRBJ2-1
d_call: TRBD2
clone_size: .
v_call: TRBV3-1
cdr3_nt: TGTGCCAGCAGCCAGCTTAAACTAGCGGGAGCTTCGCGTAATGAGCAGTTCTTC
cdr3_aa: CASSQLKLAGASRNEQFF

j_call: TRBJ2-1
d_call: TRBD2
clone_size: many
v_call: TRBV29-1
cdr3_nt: TGCAGCGGGAGGGCATGGGCTAGCGGGCACAATGAGCAGTTCTTC
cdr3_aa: CSGRAWASGHNEQFF

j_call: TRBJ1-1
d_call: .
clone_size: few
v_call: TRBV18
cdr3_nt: TGTGCCAGCTCAACCACCAGAAACACTGAAGCTTTCTTT
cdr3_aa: CASSTTRNTEAFF

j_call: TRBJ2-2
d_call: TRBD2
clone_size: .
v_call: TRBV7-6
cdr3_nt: TGTGCCAGCAGCTATCCCGGACTAGCGGGGGCGATGGACACCGGGGAGCTGTTTTTT
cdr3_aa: CASSYPGLAGAMDTGELFF

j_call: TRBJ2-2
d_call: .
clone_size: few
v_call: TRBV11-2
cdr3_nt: TGTGCCAGCAGCTCACGGGGAGTTAACACCGGGGAGCTGTTTTTT
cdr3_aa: CASSSRGVNTGELFF

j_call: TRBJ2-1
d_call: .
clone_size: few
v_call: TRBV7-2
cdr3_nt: TGTGCCAGCAGCCCACTAGTCGCCAATGAGCAGTTCTTC
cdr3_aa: CASSPLVANEQFF

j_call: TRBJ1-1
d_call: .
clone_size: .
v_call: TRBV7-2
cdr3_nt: TGTGCCAGCAGCTCGGAGCGCACTGAAGCTTTCTTT
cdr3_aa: CASSSERTEAFF

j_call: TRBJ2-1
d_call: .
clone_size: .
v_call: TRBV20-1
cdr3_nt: TGCAGTGCTAGTCTTCCTGCGGATGAGCAGTTCTTC
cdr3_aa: CSASLPADEQFF

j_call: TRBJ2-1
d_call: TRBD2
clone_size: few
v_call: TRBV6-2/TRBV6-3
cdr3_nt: TGTGCCAGCAGTCGGCTAGCGGTGAGCAATGAGCAGTTCTTC
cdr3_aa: CASSRLAVSNEQFF

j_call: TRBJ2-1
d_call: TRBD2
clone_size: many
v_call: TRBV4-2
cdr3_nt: TGTGCCAGCAGCCACTTAGCGGGAGGGGTAAATGAGCAGTTCTTC
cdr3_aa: CASSHLAGGVNEQFF

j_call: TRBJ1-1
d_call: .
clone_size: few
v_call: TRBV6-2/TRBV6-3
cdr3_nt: TGTGCCACCTCACAGAACACTGAAGCTTTCTTT
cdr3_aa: CATSQNTEAFF

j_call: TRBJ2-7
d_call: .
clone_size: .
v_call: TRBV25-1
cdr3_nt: TGTGCCAGCAGTGAAAATGCGGCAGGGTACGAGCAGTACTTC
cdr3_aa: CASSENAAGYEQYF

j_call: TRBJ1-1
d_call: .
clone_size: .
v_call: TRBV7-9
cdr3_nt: TGTGCCAGCAGCATACCCAAGAGGTCCCCTATGAACACTGAAGCTTTCTTT
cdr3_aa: CASSIPKRSPMNTEAFF

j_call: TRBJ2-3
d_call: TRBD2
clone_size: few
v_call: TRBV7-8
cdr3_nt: TGTGCCAGCAGCGCGGGACTAGCGGGAGGGAACACAGATACGCAGTATTTT
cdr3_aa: CASSAGLAGGNTDTQYF

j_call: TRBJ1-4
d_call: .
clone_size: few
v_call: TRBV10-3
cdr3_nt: TGTGCCATCAGTTCGGGGAGGGAAAAACTGTTTTTT
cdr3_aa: CAISSGREKLFF

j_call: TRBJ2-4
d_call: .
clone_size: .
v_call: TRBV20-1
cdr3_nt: TGCAGTGCTAGAGAAACTGTTTTAGCCAAAAACATTCAGTACTTC
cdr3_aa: CSARETVLAKNIQYF

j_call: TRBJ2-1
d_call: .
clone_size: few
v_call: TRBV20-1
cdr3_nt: TGCAGTGCTAGGACAGTAGACAATGAGCAGTTCTTC
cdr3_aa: CSARTVDNEQFF

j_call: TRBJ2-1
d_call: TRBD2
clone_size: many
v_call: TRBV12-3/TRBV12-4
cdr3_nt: TGTGCCAGCAGAGGACTAGCGGGAGGCTACAATGAGCAGTTCTTC
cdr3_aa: CASRGLAGGYNEQFF

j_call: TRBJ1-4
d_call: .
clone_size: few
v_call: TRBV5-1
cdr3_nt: TGCGCCAGCAGCTTAACAGGGCTCGATAATGAAAAACTGTTTTTT
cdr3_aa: CASSLTGLDNEKLFF

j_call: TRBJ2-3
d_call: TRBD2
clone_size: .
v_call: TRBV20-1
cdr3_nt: TGCAGTGCTATAGCGGGGGGGAGCACAGATACGCAGTATTTT
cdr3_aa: CSAIAGGSTDTQYF

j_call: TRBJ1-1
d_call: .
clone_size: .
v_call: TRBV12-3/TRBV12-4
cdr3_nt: TGTGCCAGCAGTTTAGTGCCCACGGGTAGGAACACTGAAGCTTTCTTT
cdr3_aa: CASSLVPTGRNTEAFF

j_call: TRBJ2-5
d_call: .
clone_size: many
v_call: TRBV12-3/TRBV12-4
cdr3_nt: TGTGCCAGCAGTTTGTTGTTTGGGGTCCGGGAGACCCAGTACTTC
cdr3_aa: CASSLLFGVRETQYF

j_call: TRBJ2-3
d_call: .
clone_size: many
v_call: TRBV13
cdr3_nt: TGTGCCAGCAGCTTAGAGCCTAGATGGGGGACAGATACGCAGTATTTT
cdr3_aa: CASSLEPRWGTDTQYF

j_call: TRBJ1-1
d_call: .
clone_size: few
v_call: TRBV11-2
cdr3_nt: TGTGCCAGCGGGGACGGCATGAACACTGAAGCTTTCTTT
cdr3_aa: CASGDGMNTEAFF

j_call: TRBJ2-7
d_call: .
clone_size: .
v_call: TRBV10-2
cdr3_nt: TGCGCCAGCAAACACATCCCGGGACACCCGAGCTCCTACGAGCAGTACTTC
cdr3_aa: CASKHIPGHPSSYEQYF